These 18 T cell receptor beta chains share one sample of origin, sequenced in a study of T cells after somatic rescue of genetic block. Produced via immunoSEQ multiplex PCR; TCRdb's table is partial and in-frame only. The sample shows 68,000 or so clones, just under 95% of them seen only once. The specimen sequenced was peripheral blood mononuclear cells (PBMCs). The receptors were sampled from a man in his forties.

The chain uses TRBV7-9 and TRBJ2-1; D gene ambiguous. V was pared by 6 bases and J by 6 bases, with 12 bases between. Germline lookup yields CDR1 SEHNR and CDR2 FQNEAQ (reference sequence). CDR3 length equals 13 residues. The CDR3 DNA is TGTGCCAGCAGTCTACCCCGCCCCAATGAGCAGTTCTTC. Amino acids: CASSLPRPNEQFF.

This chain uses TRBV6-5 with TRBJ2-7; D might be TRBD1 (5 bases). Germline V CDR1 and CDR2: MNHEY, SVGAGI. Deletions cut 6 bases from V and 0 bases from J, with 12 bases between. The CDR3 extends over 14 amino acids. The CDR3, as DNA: TGTGCCAGCAGAAGGACAAAGAGCTCCTACGAGCAGTACTTC. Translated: CASRRTKSSYEQYF.

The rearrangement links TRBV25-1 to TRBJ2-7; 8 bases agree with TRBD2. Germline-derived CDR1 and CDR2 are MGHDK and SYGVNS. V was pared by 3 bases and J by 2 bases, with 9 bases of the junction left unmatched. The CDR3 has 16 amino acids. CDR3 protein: CASSEGAGVMTYEQYF. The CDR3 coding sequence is TGTGCCAGCAGTGAGGGAGCGGGGGTAATGACCTACGAGCAGTACTTC.

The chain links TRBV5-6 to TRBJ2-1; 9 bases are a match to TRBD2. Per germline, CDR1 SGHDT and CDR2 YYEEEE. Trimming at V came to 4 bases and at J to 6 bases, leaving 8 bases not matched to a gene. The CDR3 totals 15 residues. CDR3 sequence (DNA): TGTGCCAGCAGCCCTCGACTAGCGGTGATCAATGAGCAGTTCTTC. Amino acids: CASSPRLAVINEQFF.

CDR3 residues: CASSLGGGSEAFF. Written as DNA, the CDR3 is TGTGCCAGCAGCTTAGGAGGGGGCAGTGAAGCTTTCTTT. This chain joins TRBV11-2 and TRBJ1-1; 7 bases line up with TRBD1. The CDR3 runs 13 residues. CDR1 and CDR2 from the germline V gene are SGHAT and FQNNGV. V was clipped by 1 base and J by 7 bases; unmatched bases: 3.

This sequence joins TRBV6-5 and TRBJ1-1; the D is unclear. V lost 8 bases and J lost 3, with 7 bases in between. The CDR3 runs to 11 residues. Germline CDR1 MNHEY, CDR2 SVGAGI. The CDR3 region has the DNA TGTGCCAGCCCCCAGGACACTGAAGCTTTCTTT. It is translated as CASPQDTEAFF.

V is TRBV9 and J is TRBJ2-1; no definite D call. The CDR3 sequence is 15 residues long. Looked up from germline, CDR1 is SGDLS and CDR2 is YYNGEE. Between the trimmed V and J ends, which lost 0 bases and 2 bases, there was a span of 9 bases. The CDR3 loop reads CASSVAPRPYNEQFF. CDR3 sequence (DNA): TGTGCCAGCAGCGTAGCCCCTAGACCCTACAATGAGCAGTTCTTC.

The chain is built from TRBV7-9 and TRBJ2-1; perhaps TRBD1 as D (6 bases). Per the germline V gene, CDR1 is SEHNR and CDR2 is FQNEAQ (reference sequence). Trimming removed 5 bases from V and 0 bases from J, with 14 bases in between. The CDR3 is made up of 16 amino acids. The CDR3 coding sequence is TGTGCCAGCAGCACCCAGGGACAAAGCTCCTACAATGAGCAGTTCTTC. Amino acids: CASSTQGQSSYNEQFF.

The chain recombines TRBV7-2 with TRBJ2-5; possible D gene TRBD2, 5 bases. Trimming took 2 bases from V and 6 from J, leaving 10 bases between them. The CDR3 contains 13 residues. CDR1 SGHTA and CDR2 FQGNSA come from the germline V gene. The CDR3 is CASSLYEGQTQYF. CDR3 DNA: TGTGCCAGCAGCTTATATGAGGGCCAGACCCAGTACTTC.

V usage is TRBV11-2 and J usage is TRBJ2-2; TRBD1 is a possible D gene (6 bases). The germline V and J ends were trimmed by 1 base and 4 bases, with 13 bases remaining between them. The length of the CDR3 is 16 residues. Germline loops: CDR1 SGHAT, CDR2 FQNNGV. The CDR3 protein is CASSLVGGRGTGELFF. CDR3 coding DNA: TGTGCCAGCAGCTTAGTAGGTGGCAGGGGCACCGGGGAGCTGTTTTTT.

The CDR3 DNA sequence: TGCGCCAGCAGCTCGACAGGCCCCACAGATACGCAGTATTTT. This translates into CASSSTGPTDTQYF. The chain employs TRBV5-1 and TRBJ2-3, with TRBD1 as a possible D gene (6 bases). V was clipped by 3 bases and J by 2 bases, with 10 bases between them. Germline assignment: CDR1 SGHRS and CDR2 YFSETQ. The CDR3 covers 14 residues.

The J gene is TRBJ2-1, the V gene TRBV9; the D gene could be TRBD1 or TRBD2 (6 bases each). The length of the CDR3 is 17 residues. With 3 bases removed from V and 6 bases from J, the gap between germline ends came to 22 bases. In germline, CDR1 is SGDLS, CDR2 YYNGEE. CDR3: CASSDPLAGGPFNEQFF. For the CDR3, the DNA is TGTGCCAGCAGCGACCCTTTAGCCGGGGGCCCCTTCAATGAGCAGTTCTTC.

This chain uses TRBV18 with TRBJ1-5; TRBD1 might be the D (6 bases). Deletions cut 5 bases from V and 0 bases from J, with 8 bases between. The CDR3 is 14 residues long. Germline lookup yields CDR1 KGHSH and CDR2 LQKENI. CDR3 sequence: CASSGQPSNQPQHF. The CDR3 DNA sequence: TGTGCCAGCTCAGGACAGCCTAGCAATCAGCCCCAGCATTTT.

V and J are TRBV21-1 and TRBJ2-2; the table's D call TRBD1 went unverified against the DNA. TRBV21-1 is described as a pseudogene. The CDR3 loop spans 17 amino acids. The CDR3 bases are TGTGCCAGCAGCAAAGAAGTTGGGGCAGTGAACACCGGGGAGCTGTTTTTT. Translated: CASSKEVGAVNTGELFF.

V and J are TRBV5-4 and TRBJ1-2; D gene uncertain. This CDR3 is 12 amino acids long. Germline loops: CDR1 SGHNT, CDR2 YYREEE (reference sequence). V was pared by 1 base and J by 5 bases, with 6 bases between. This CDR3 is CASSLTEYGYTF. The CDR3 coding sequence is TGTGCCAGCAGCTTGACTGAGTATGGCTACACCTTC. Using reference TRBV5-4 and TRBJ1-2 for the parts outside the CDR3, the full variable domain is ETGVTQSPTHLIKTRGQQVTLRCSSQSGHNTVSWYQQALGQGPQFIFQYYREEENGRGNFPPRFSGLQFPNYSSELNVNALELDDSALYLCASSLTEYGYTFGSGTRLTVV.

The CDR3 coding sequence is TGTGCCAGCAGCTTCGACAGGGGTCAGAACGAGCAGTACTTC. It is translated as CASSFDRGQNEQYF. The chain couples TRBV11-2 to TRBJ2-7; 8 bases are a match to TRBD1. Germline trimming cut 3 bases from V and 5 bases from J; bases unmatched to any gene: 6. The CDR3 has 14 residues. Germline-derived CDR1 and CDR2 are SGHAT and FQNNGV.

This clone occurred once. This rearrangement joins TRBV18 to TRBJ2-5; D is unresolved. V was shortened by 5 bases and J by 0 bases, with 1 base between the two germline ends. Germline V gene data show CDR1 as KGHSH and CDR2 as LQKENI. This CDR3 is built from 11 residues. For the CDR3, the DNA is TGTGCCAGCTCAAACCAAGAGACCCAGTACTTC. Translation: CASSNQETQYF.

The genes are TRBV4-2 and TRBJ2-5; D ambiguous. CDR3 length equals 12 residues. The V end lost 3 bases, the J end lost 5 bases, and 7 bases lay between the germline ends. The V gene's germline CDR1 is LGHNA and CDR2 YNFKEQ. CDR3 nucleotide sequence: TGTGCCAGCAGCCACCCCTTGGAGACCCAGTACTTC. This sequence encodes CASSHPLETQYF.